This T cell receptor beta chain was documented in a study of T cells in Graves' hyperthyroidism and ophthalmopathy. Study-wide results and caveats: Stable hyperthyroidism and ophthalmopathy were separated using 13 V-J signatures.

This clonotype was detected only a few times. Its cognate antigen is unknown. RNA transcripts were the template for amplifying TCR beta CDR3 regions. Using the HTBI primer set, a first-round RT-PCR was run on the TCR CDR3. TCRdb passed the multiplex PCR reads through MiXCR, listing each CDR3 protein once. The sample has hundreds of thousands of distinct CDR3 sequences, around 20% seen once. Germline CDR1 and CDR2: SGDLS and YYNGEE. Trimming cost V 7 bases and J 0 bases; bases outside gene matches: 7. The CDR3 has 15 residues. The sequence was collected from a woman aged 50 to 60 with Graves' hyperthyroidism that later progressed to Graves' ophthalmopathy. The material sequenced was blood. This chain links TRBV9 with TRBJ2-3; 8 nucleotides agree with TRBD2. CDR3 bases: TGTGCCAGCCATGTTAGCGGGGCTAGCACAGATACGCAGTATTTT. Encoded protein: CASHVSGASTDTQYF.